The clone carrying this T cell receptor (beta chain) occurred once. Its antigen is unidentified. The data were obtained in a study of blood T cells in healthy people across ages. Combining a sample-barcoded 5' primer with a J-beta primer mix, a second PCR ran for 7 to 11 cycles. Each cDNA molecule carried a tag from a template-switch adaptor that contained 12 random nucleotides. MiXCR, run by TCRdb on the 5' RACE reads, gives a single entry per CDR3 protein. The sample includes about 800,000 distinct CDR3 sequences, 58% of them seen just once. Overall study results and limits: Measured against age, TCR beta diversity per million T cells decreased in a roughly linear manner. Naive and antigen-experienced cells could not be conclusively compared, given unsorted PBMCs.

Isolated PBMCs totaled at least 6 million in each sample. Per germline, CDR1 SGHRS and CDR2 YFSETQ. V was pared by 4 bases and J by 3 bases, with 3 bases of the junction left unmatched. The CDR3 consists of 13 residues. The chain couples TRBV5-1 to TRBJ1-2, with TRBD1 identical over 7 bases. The sample was blood. The receptor was isolated from a young man in good health. The CDR3 coding sequence is TGCGCCAGCAGCGTTACAGGGGACTATGGCTACACCTTC. It specifies CASSVTGDYGYTF.